The T cell receptor beta chain under discussion was sequenced for a study of T cell responses to AZD1222 COVID-19 vaccine (dated by TCRdb to the early 2020s). Regarding the complete study: AZD1222 recipients given second doses at about 4 weeks or at about 12 weeks were pooled, since spike-specific TCR depth and breadth were not found to differ between the two schedules. TCR sequencing was performed for about 250 trial participants, of whom around 200 were given two doses of AZD1222 and about 25 were given two doses of MenACWY control vaccine. Trial participants were enrolled into age subgroups of 18-55, 56-69 and 70-plus years, which contained about 150, 28 and 57 TCR-sequenced participants, respectively. The full study reports these points: Because no day 14 peak-response samples were available, the repertoires could be characterized only after the peak T cell response. Participants were mostly white British and included more females than males, and it was suggested by the authors that clonal diversity may have been underestimated. CD4 TCRs associated with the vaccine covered the entire spike protein, and the dominant responses were in regions 160-218 and 743-854. After two AZD1222 doses, spike-specific TCR breadth and depth were significantly higher than at day 0 and than in MenACWY recipients. Conclusions about previously exposed vaccinees are limited because only six or seven AZD1222 recipients were SARS-CoV-2 seropositive at baseline. The 56-69-year group was small, and its depth increase did not reach significance, likely because of low power. Reportedly, almost half of the unique spike-specific TCRs recognized epitopes lying outside the regions that are mutated in the B.1.351 and B.1.1.7 variants.

The time point tag for this specimen amounts to: baseline before first vaccination. Vaccinee samples came from UK trials COV001 and COV002, including a single-blind randomized controlled phase 2/3 trial of AZD1222 (ChAdOx1 nCoV-19) in healthy adults. Trial participant PBMC samples were collected at day 0 and day 28 after the second dose for TCRbeta chain sequencing. The CDR3 regions of human TCRbeta chains were analyzed by immunosequencing. The original pipeline was this. TCRs in the repertoires were compared against a reference library of SARS-CoV-2-specific TCRs that had been generated with the MIRA antigen-specificity platform. Breadth was defined as the fraction of unique TCRs that were SARS-CoV-2-associated. Depth was defined as the fraction of total T cells that were SARS-CoV-2-associated. Using the MIRA data, each spike-specific TCR was mapped to the spike region that the TCR reacts to and placed in a CD4 or CD8 class. Log10-transformed breadth and depth values were compared by one-way ANOVA with Sidak's multiple comparisons tests. Not all clones reach the TCRdb copy of this immuneACCESS table, which keeps in-frame sequences only. Checked studies attribute under half of the gap to unresolved V genes and leave the rest unexplained. That table is the source of V, J and clone size, and D and trimming were worked out from the DNA. The table for this sample lists 110,000 to 150,000 clones; 93% of them were counted only once. Over 4% of the sample belongs to the ten largest clones.

To note about this clone: The antigen this receptor binds is unknown. Per-base qualities were not stored, and no clone one base away is much larger.

This receptor was obtained from an adult in good health. The material was peripheral blood, obtained on day 0 of AZD1222 vaccination.

The DNA sequence is TGTGCCAGCAGCTTAACTAGAGAGACTAACATTCAGTACTTC. The encoded protein is CASSLTRETNIQYF. The chain is encoded by TRBV7-2 joined to TRBJ2-4; TRBD2 is perhaps the D gene, given 5 matching bases. Including the terminal cysteine and phenylalanine, the CDR3 comprises 14 residues. The DNA shown is the 42-base CDR3, in frame from base 1. V and J lose 2 bases and 7 bases, and a span of 12 bases separates them. Taken from the germline V gene, the CDR1 and CDR2 loops are SGHTA and FQGNSA.